The entry below gives a single TCR beta chain sequence along with its context. Its antigen remains unknown. The sample originates from a study of vaccination and CD4 T cells after COVID-19. CDR1 is MDHEN, CDR2 SYDVKM, per germline. Trimming took 3 bases from V and 0 from J, leaving 4 bases between them. This CDR3 is built from 13 residues. CD4+ T cells that had been cultured provided DNA sequenced with the Oncomine TCR Beta short-read assay. In this case, cultured CD4+ T cells provided the extracted genomic DNA. Via MiXCR, TCRdb re-called the PCR reads, giving one row per CDR3 protein. The table shows some 25,000 distinct CDR3 sequences, with 28% occurring only once. As to time point: late sampling 161 to 241 days after vaccination in three convalescent patients. The treatment is: approximately 9-day PBMC culture with coronavirus spike peptide pools or control peptides (ViraFEST assay). Using peptide pools, antigen-specific T cells were expanded in ViraFEST before TCRs were sequenced.

This clonotype was obtained from a human donor who had recovered from COVID-19. This chain joins TRBV28 and TRBJ2-3; D not certain. Here the sequenced sample was CD4+ T cells from blood, cultured in vitro, taken about 7 months after SARS-CoV-2 vaccination. The CDR3 coding sequence is TGTGCCAGCAGTTTCCTTAGCACAGATACGCAGTATTTT. Amino acids: CASSFLSTDTQYF.